The rows below give T cell receptor beta chains drawn from one sample of a study of cytomegalovirus exposure and HLA in healthy donors. Measured with immunoSEQ multiplex PCR; TCRdb has only the in-frame clones, and not every one. The sample yields more than 150,000 clones, 84% seen once. Sequencing was carried out using PBMCs. All receptors come from a boy between 2 and 10 years old in good health and CMV-seronegative. Both conserved end residues are part of each CDR3. D genes are given only for firm matches. Not every row has a clone size; where given, it reads once, few, many or a size class.

d_call | j_call | v_call | clone_size | cdr3_aa | cdr3_nt
- | TRBJ2-2 | TRBV5-1 | - | CASSLAGRTGELFF | TGCGCCAGCAGCTTGGCAGGGAGGACCGGGGAGCTGTTTTTT
- | TRBJ1-2 | TRBV7-9 | - | CASSERTVNGYTF | TGTGCCAGCAGCGAACGGACAGTCAATGGCTACACCTTC
TRBD1 | TRBJ1-4 | TRBV18 | - | CASSYTGTVNEKLFF | TGTGCCAGCTCGTACACCGGGACAGTTAATGAAAAACTGTTTTTT
- | TRBJ1-6 | TRBV6-1 | - | CASKPFRSPLHF | TGTGCCAGCAAACCATTCCGGTCACCCCTCCACTTT
TRBD1 | TRBJ2-7 | TRBV18 | - | CASSPRRQGLYEQYF | TGTGCCAGCTCACCCCGGAGACAGGGGCTCTACGAGCAGTACTTC
TRBD2 | TRBJ2-1 | TRBV9 | once | CASSTGLAGHNEQFF | TGTGCCAGCAGCACCGGACTAGCGGGACACAATGAGCAGTTCTTC
- | TRBJ1-2 | TRBV28 | - | CASTPTGMAFNYGYTF | TGTGCCAGCACCCCTACGGGTATGGCTTTTAACTATGGCTACACCTTC
TRBD1 | TRBJ2-6 | TRBV4-2 | - | CASSQEVGTVAAGSGANVLTF | TGTGCCAGCAGCCAAGAAGTGGGGACAGTCGCCGCGGGCTCTGGGGCCAACGTCCTGACTTTC
- | TRBJ1-3 | TRBV29-1 | - | CSVMILNSGNTIYF | TGCAGCGTAATGATTCTAAACTCTGGAAACACCATATATTTT
- | TRBJ1-5 | TRBV19 | few | CASSDQQGVGQPQHF | TGTGCCAGTAGTGACCAACAGGGAGTGGGTCAGCCCCAGCATTTT
- | TRBJ1-5 | TRBV7-9 | - | CASSLSVGAGIGQPQHF | TGTGCCAGCAGCTTATCGGTCGGTGCAGGGATAGGTCAGCCCCAGCATTTT
- | TRBJ2-7 | TRBV25-1 | once | CASSEMGRGKVHEQYF | TGTGCCAGCAGTGAAATGGGAAGGGGGAAGGTTCACGAGCAGTACTTC
- | TRBJ1-2 | TRBV5-1 | - | CASSLGPTLTENYGYTF | TGCGCCAGCAGCTTGGGTCCAACTCTCACAGAAAACTATGGCTACACCTTC
TRBD2 | TRBJ2-7 | TRBV30 | - | CAWSVRLAGGYEQYF | TGTGCCTGGAGTGTAAGGTTAGCGGGAGGGTACGAGCAGTACTTC
TRBD2 | TRBJ2-7 | TRBV5-1 | once | CASSSGTSGYYEQYF | TGCGCCAGCAGCTCCGGGACTAGCGGATACTACGAGCAGTACTTC
- | TRBJ2-3 | TRBV15 | - | CATSRQGPDTQYF | TGTGCCACCAGCAGACAGGGCCCAGATACGCAGTATTTT
- | TRBJ2-7 | TRBV11-3 | - | CASSGGGHHEQYF | TGTGCCAGCAGCGGGGGGGGGCACCACGAGCAGTACTTC
TRBD1 | TRBJ2-7 | TRBV30 | - | CAWSVGTETYEQYF | TGTGCCTGGAGTGTTGGGACAGAAACCTACGAGCAGTACTTC
- | TRBJ2-3 | TRBV28 | - | CASSLDRSTDTQYF | TGTGCCAGCAGTTTGGACAGATCCACAGATACGCAGTATTTT
- | TRBJ1-2 | TRBV6-6 | once | CASSYEGRLVF | TGTGCCAGCAGTTACGAGGGCAGGTTGGTCTTC
- | TRBJ1-5 | TRBV6-1 | - | CASSRGSNQPQHF | TGTGCCAGCAGCAGAGGGAGCAATCAGCCCCAGCATTTT
TRBD2 | TRBJ2-1 | TRBV10-3 | once | CAISESGLAGGPYNEQFF | TGTGCCATCAGTGAGTCGGGACTAGCGGGAGGGCCTTACAATGAGCAGTTCTTC
TRBD1 | TRBJ2-3 | TRBV28 | - | CASRTGKAADTQYF | TGTGCCAGCAGGACAGGGAAAGCGGCGGATACGCAGTATTTT
TRBD1 | TRBJ1-1 | TRBV7-9 | - | CASSGTRDRAFVGTEAFF | TGTGCCAGCAGCGGAACCCGGGACAGGGCCTTTGTGGGCACTGAAGCTTTCTTT
TRBD2 | TRBJ2-1 | TRBV29-1 | - | CSVELGGNEQFF | TGCAGCGTTGAACTGGGGGGGAATGAGCAGTTCTTC
TRBD1 | TRBJ1-5 | TRBV5-8 | - | CASSPRDSLGRHF | TGTGCCAGCAGCCCCCGGGACAGCTTGGGGAGGCATTTT
- | TRBJ2-1 | TRBV28 | - | CASHRSGHNEQFF | TGTGCCAGCCACAGGTCCGGGCACAATGAGCAGTTCTTC
- | TRBJ1-2 | TRBV29-1 | few | CSVETGLDGYTF | TGCAGCGTTGAAACGGGACTAGACGGCTACACCTTC
- | TRBJ1-1 | TRBV7-9 | once | CASRPGLGEAFF | TGTGCCAGCAGACCCGGTCTAGGTGAAGCTTTCTTT
- | TRBJ1-2 | TRBV27 | - | CASWGGGYTF | TGTGCCAGCTGGGGCGGTGGCTACACCTTC
- | TRBJ2-1 | TRBV6-5 | - | CASRLEALGEQFF | TGTGCCAGCAGATTGGAGGCCCTCGGTGAGCAGTTCTTC
- | TRBJ1-1 | TRBV19 | once | CASSMNRYMNTEAFF | TGTGCCAGTAGTATGAACAGGTATATGAACACTGAAGCTTTCTTT
- | TRBJ2-4 | TRBV7-9 | once | CASSLGTIKNLAKNIQYF | TGTGCCAGCAGCTTAGGGACAATCAAGAACCTAGCCAAAAACATTCAGTACTTC
- | TRBJ1-5 | TRBV5-4 | - | CASSSLSGLNSNQPQHF | TGTGCCAGCAGCTCCCTATCAGGCTTGAATAGCAATCAGCCCCAGCATTTT
- | TRBJ1-1 | TRBV18 | - | CASSPDPGGAEAFF | TGTGCCAGCTCACCGGACCCGGGGGGCGCTGAAGCTTTCTTT
- | TRBJ2-4 | TRBV5-1 | - | CASSTNAGRRDIQYF | TGCGCCAGCAGCACCAATGCGGGGAGGAGGGACATTCAGTACTTC
- | TRBJ2-5 | TRBV18 | - | CASSEGRETQYF | TGTGCCAGCTCAGAGGGTAGGGAGACCCAGTACTTC
TRBD1 | TRBJ2-3 | TRBV19 | once | CASSKTGAADTQYF | TGTGCCAGTAGTAAGACAGGGGCCGCAGATACGCAGTATTTT
TRBD2 | TRBJ2-2 | TRBV6-5 | - | CASSYLAGGPTGELFF | TGTGCCAGCAGTTACTTAGCGGGAGGGCCCACCGGGGAGCTGTTTTTT
TRBD2 | TRBJ2-7 | TRBV2 | - | CASRGGAGAFSYEQYF | TGTGCCAGCAGGGGTGGAGCGGGAGCTTTCTCCTACGAGCAGTACTTC
- | TRBJ2-6 | TRBV2 | - | CASSDPSGANVLTF | TGTGCCAGCAGTGACCCGTCTGGGGCCAACGTCCTGACTTTC
- | TRBJ2-7 | TRBV5-1 | - | CASSLDRGFRYEQYF | TGCGCCAGCAGCTTAGACCGGGGATTCCGCTACGAGCAGTACTTC